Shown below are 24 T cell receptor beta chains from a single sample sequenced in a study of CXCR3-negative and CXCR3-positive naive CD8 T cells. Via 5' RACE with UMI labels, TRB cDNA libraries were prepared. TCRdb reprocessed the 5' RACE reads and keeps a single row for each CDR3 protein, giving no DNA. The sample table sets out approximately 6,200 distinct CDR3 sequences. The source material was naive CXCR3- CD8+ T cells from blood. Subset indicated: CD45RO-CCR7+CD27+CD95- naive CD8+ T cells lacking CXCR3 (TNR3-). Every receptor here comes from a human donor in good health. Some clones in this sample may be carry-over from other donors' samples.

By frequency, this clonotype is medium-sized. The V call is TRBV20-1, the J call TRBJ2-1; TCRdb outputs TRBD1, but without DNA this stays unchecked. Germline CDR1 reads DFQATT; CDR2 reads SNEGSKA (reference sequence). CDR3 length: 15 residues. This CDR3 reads CSANPLGQGYNEQFF.

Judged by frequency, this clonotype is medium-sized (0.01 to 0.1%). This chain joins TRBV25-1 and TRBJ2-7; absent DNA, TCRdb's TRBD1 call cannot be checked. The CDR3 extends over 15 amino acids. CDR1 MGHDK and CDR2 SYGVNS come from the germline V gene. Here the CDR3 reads CASSDPRDSSYEQYF.

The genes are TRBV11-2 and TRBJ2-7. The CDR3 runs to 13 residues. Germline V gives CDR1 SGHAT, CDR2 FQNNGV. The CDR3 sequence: CASSSWSVYEQYF.

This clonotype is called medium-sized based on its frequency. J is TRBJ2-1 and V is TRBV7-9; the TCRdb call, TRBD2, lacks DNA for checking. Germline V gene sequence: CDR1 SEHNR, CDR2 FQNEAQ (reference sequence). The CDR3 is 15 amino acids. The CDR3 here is CASSLTSGDYNEQFF.

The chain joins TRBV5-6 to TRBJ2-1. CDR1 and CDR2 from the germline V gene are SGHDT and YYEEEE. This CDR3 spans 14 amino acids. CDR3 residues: CASSLVESYNEQFF.

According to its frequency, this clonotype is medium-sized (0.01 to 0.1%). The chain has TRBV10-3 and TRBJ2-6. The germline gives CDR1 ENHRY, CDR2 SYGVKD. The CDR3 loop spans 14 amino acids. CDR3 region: CAISESAGANVLTF.

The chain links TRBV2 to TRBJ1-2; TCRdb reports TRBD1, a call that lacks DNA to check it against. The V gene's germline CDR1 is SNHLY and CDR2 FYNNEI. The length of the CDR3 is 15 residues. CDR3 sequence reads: CASSEILLTVTGYTF. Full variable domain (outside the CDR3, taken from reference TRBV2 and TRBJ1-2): EPEVTQTPSHQVTQMGQEVILRCVPISNHLYFYWYRQILGQKVEFLVSFYNNEISEKSEIFDDQFSVERPDGSNFTLKIRSTKLEDSAMYFCASSEILLTVTGYTFGSGTRLTVV.

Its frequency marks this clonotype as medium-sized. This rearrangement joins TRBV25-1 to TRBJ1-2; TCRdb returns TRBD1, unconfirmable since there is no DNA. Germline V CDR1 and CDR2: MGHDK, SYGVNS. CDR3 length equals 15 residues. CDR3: CASPPVGGQRYGYTF.

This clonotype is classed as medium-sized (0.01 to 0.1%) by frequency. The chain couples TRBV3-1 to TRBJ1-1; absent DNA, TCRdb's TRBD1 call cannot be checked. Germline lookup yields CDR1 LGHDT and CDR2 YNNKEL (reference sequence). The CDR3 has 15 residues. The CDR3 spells CASRGVVGGNTEAFF.

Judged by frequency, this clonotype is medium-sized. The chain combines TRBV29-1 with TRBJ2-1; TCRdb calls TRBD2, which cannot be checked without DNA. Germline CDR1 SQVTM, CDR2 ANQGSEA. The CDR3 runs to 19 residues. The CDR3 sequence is CSVEGGLAGAGSSYNEQFF.

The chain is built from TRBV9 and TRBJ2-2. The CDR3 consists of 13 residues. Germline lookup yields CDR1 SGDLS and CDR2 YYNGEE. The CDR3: CASSTVFSGELFF.

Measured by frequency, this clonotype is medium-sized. The CDR3 protein is CSARDYNHEQYF. V and J are TRBV29-1 and TRBJ2-7; there is no DNA to check the TCRdb D call of TRBD2. This CDR3 contains 12 residues. CDR1 SQVTM and CDR2 ANQGSEA come from the germline V gene.

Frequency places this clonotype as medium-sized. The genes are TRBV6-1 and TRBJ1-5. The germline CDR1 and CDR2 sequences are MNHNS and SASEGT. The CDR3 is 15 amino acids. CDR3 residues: CASSEELTAGSAQHF.

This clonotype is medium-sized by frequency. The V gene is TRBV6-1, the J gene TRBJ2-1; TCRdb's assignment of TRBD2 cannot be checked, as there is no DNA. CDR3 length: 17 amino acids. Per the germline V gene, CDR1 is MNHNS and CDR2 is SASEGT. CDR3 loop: CASSELRGSAPYNEQFF.

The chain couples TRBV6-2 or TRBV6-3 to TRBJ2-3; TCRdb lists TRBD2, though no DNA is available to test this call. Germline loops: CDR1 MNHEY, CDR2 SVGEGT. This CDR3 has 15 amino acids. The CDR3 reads CASSYSPARVDTQYF.

The CDR3 protein is CASSESWTSGNTGELFF. The rearrangement links TRBV2 to TRBJ2-2; checking the TCRdb D call of TRBD2 is not possible without DNA. The CDR3 length is 17 residues. CDR1 is SNHLY and CDR2 is FYNNEI in the germline V gene.

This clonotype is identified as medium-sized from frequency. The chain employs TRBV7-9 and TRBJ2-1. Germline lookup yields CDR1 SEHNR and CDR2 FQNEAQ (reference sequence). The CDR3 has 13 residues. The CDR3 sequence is CASSLATYNEQFF. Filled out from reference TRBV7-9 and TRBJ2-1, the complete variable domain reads DTGVSQNPRHKITKRGQNVTFRCDPISEHNRLYWYRQTLGQGPEFLTYFQNEAQLEKSRLLSDRFSAERPKGSFSTLEIQRTEQGDSAMYLCASSLATYNEQFFGPGTRLTVL.

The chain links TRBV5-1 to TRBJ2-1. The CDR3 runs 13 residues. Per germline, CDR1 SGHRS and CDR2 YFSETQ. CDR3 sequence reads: CASSSNPIYEQFF.

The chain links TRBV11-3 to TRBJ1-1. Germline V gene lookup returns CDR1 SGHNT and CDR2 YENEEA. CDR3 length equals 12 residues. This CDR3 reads CASSPLGSEAFF. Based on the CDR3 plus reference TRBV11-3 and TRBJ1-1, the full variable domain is EAGVVQSPRYKIIEKKQPVAFWCNPISGHNTLYWYLQNLGQGPELLIRYENEEAVDDSQLPKDRFSAERLKGVDSTLKIQPAELGDSAVYLCASSPLGSEAFFGQGTRLTVV.

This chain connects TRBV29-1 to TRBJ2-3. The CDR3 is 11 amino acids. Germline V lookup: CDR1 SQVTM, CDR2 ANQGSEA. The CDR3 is CSARGTDTQYF.

The CDR3 here is CASSPAADTQYF. The chain is built from TRBV7-9 and TRBJ2-3. This CDR3 comprises 12 residues. Germline CDR1 and CDR2: SEHNR and FQNEAQ (reference sequence).

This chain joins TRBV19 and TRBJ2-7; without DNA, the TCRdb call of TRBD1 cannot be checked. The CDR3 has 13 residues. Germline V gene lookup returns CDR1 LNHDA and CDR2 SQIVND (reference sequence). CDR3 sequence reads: CASSLGPGSEQYF.

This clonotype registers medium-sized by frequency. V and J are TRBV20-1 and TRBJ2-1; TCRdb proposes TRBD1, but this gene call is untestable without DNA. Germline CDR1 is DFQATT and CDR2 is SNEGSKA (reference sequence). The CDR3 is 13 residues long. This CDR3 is CSARDPDSNEQFF.

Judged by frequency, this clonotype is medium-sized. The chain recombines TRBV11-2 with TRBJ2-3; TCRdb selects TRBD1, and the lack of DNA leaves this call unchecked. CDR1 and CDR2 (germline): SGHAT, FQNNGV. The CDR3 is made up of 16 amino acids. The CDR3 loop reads CASSLVLQGSTDTQYF. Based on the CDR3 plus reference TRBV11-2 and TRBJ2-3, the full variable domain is EAGVAQSPRYKIIEKRQSVAFWCNPISGHATLYWYQQILGQGPKLLIQFQNNGVVDDSQLPKDRFSAERLKGVDSTLKIQPAKLEDSAVYLCASSLVLQGSTDTQYFGPGTRLTVL.